This TCR beta chain originates from a study of CD4 T cells in relation to SARS-CoV-2 and coronaviruses. Sorted naive or memory CD4+ cells met CEF peptides for 10 days. As regards this clone: Its antigen is currently unknown.

Naive and memory CD4+ T cells were cultured with CEF, then survey-sequenced. Measured with immunoSEQ multiplex PCR; TCRdb has only the in-frame clones, and not every one. This sample has about 38,000 clones, with more than 65% found just once. Source material: naive CD4+ T cells from PBMCs, cultured in vitro. Subset: naive CD4+ T cells isolated by negative enrichment. The sequence derives from an adult with COVID-19.

The CDR3 sequence is CASSLTGRGEGETQYF. For the CDR3, the DNA is TGTGCCAGCAGCTTAACAGGCAGGGGGGAGGGAGAGACCCAGTACTTC. The chain employs TRBV7-3 and TRBJ2-5; D tentatively reads TRBD1 or TRBD2 (7 bases each). Germline V gives CDR1 SGHTA, CDR2 FQGTGA. There are 16 residues in the CDR3. Deletions cut 0 bases from V and 4 bases from J, with 15 bases between.